This T cell receptor beta chain originates from a study of T cells after yellow fever vaccination (dated by TCRdb to the late 2010s). About the full investigation: Libraries from fractions with low cell numbers were prepared with the SMART-Seq v4 Ultra Low Input RNA kit. To follow T-cell clones before and after primary and booster YFV17D yellow fever vaccination, bulk TCR alpha and beta repertoires were sequenced over time. Two healthy male donors, one aged 18 to 29 and one aged 30 to 39 years, were included in the cohort. Blood was collected at multiple timepoints before and after primary and secondary immunization, and bulk PBMC replicates and cell subsets were isolated.

The germline V gene encodes CDR1 GTSNPN and CDR2 SVGIG (reference sequence). V and J lose 1 base and 10 bases, and a span of 8 bases separates them. From its cysteine to its phenylalanine, the CDR3 spans 12 amino acids. Here the CDR3 DNA is all that survives: 36 bases in frame from base 1. On this clonotype: The specificity of this receptor is unknown. The input lacks base qualities; no much larger clone sits a single base away.

What the study reported, not specific to this receptor: Computational filtering was required because FACS-sorted repertoires could contain abundant contaminating clonotypes from the bulk population. Compared with the primary T-cell response, the secondary T-cell response was faster but weaker, reaching its peak on day 5 rather than on day 15. Most clones expanded after primary vaccination (96% of CD4 and approximately 90% of CD8) were re-detected after the booster, suggesting that broad memory maintenance occurred. Because the study included only a couple of donors, the extent to which the findings can be generalized is limited. A small share of clonotypes occurred in both CD4 and CD8 compartments, likely arising from convergent recombination.

According to the study, the label for this sample's treatment or condition signals: live attenuated yellow fever vaccine strain. PBMCs were isolated from peripheral blood using a standard Ficoll-Paque protocol. Dynabeads CD4 and CD8 positive selection kits were used to isolate CD4 and CD8 T-cell fractions. RNA was extracted with TriZol from bulk PBMCs, CD4 and CD8 fractions, and dextramer-positive and dextramer-negative fractions. Sequencing was performed on an Illumina NovaSeq 6000. Synthesis of TCR cDNA relied on 5'RACE template switching, a step that introduced a universal primer site along with unique molecular identifiers. Priming of cDNA synthesis was performed from both the TCR alpha and TCR beta constant segments. Library amplification involved two PCR steps, and the second step added sample barcodes and sequencing adapters. Sequencing of libraries was done on Illumina HiSeq 2500 (2x100 bp) or NovaSeq (2x150 bp). The authors processed their data as follows. MIGEC handled demultiplexing of reads and collapsing into UMI consensus sequences, while MiXCR performed V(D)J alignment. Using edgeR on replicate PBMC samples, clonotypes were called vaccine-responding if FDR was below 0.01 and the log2 fold change was above 5 up to day 15. Each bulk clonotype was labeled CD4 or CD8 based on which sequenced repertoire, CD4 or CD8, contained the clonotype at higher abundance. TCRdb reprocessed the public reads (quality trimming at Q25 with fastp, clone calling with MiXCR) and kept in-frame beta chains. Rows are combined by CDR3 protein, so each entry shows the most common genes and DNA. In this record, the V and J calls reflect TCRdb's handling and not the investigators' own analysis. The sample records about 340,000 distinct CDR3 sequences, around 13% of which are singletons. About 3% of the sample is in the top ten clones.

The receptor was isolated from a man aged 18 to 30 who received the YFV17D yellow fever vaccine. The rearrangement joined TRBV30 to TRBJ1-6; TRBD1 is possibly the D segment (6 matching bases). Sequencing was performed on CD4+ T cells sorted from PBMCs, taken 15 days after the yellow fever booster vaccination. The encoded CDR3 is CAWSEGVSPLHF. The nucleotide sequence is given as TGTGCCTGGAGTGAGGGGGTATCACCCCTCCACTTT.